This T cell receptor (beta chain) was sequenced in a study of CD8+CD57+ T cells in acquired aplastic anemia. Study-wide results and caveats: Patients and controls had in common twenty-nine CD8+ CDR3 sequences.

CDR3 and TCR beta VDJ profiling relied on a genomic DNA template. TCRdb reprocessed the reads via MiXCR and lists one record per CDR3 protein. This sample has some 280,000 distinct CDR3 sequences; around three fifths occur once, and the top ten carry 7.5% to 9%. Of note for this clonotype: Its antigen is as yet unknown. The junction departs from the called germline gene at one end, perhaps through a read error.

CDR1 SGHDT and CDR2 YYEEEE come from the germline V gene. This CDR3 has 21 residues. Material: sorted CD4+, CD8+, or CD8+CD57+ T cells (not recorded which) from PBMCs. The genes are TRBV5-6 and TRBJ2-5; 10 bases fit TRBD2. This TCR came from a human donor with severe aplastic anemia or a healthy control (not recorded which). Written as DNA, the CDR3 is TGTGCCAGCAGCTTGATTCCAGCGGGGGGGATGAACACCGGGGAGCAAGAGACCCAGAACTTC. This gives the protein CASSLIPAGGMNTGEQETQNF.